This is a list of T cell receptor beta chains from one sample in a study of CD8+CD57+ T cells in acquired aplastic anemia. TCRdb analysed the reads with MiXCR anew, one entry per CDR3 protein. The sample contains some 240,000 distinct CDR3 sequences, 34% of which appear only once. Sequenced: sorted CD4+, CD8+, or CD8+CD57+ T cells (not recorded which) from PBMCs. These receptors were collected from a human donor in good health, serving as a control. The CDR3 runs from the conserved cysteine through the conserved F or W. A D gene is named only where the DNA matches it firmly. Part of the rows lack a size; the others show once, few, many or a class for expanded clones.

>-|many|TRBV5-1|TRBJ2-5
CASSRYQETQYF
TGCGCCAGCAGCAGGTACCAAGAGACCCAGTACTTC
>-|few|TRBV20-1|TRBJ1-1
CSAPPSGSLNTEAFF
TGCAGTGCCCCTCCGTCTGGCAGCCTGAACACTGAAGCTTTCTTT
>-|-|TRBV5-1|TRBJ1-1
CASSRDGQNTEAFF
TGCGCCAGCAGTCGGGACGGCCAGAACACTGAAGCTTTCTTT
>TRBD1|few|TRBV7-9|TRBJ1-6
CASSLGDSTGSPLHF
TGTGCCAGCAGCTTAGGGGACAGTACGGGTTCACCCCTCCACTTT
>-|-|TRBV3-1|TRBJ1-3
CASSQGASGNTIYF
TGTGCCAGCAGCCAGGGAGCGTCTGGAAACACCATATATTTT
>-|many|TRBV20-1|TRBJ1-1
CSASPAQTEAFF
TGCAGTGCTAGCCCGGCGCAAACTGAAGCTTTCTTT
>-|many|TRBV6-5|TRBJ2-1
CASRGSYNEQFF
TGTGCCAGCAGAGGTTCCTACAATGAGCAGTTCTTC
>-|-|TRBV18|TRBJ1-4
CASSPSLGDEKLFF
TGTGCCAGCTCACCAAGCCTAGGCGATGAAAAACTGTTTTTT
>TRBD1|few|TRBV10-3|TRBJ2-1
CASSEPGQGANEQFF
TGTGCCAGCAGTGAACCAGGACAGGGGGCAAATGAGCAGTTCTTC
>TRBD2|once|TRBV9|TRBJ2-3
CASSIPSGGTDTQYF
TGTGCCAGCAGCATCCCTAGCGGGGGCACAGATACGCAGTATTTT
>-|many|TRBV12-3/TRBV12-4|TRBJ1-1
CASSFRPDNTEAFF
TGTGCCAGCAGTTTTAGGCCAGATAACACTGAAGCTTTCTTT
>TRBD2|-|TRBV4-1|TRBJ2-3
CASSQAASMSGRSF
TGCGCCAGCAGCCAAGCGGCCTCCATGAGCGGGAGGTCCTTC